These T cell receptor beta chains were read from a single sample in a study of blood T cell repertoires in COVID-19. Data came from immunoSEQ multiplex PCR; TCRdb stores just in-frame clones and leaves some out. The sample has fewer than 350,000 clones, about 90% seen once. The specimen sequenced was peripheral blood. All receptors derive from a woman aged 50 to 60 who had recovered from COVID-19. Both conserved end residues are part of each CDR3. The order of the fields is clone size, J gene, D gene, V gene, CDR3 DNA, CDR3 protein. The D gene is left open where the match is weak. The size field is filled for only some rows; it gives once, few, many or a size class.

>.|TRBJ2-1|.|TRBV7-2
TGTGCCAGCAGCGCCGGGACTTCTACTTACAATGAGCAGTTCTTC
CASSAGTSTYNEQFF
>.|TRBJ2-5|TRBD2|TRBV9
TGTGCCAGCAGCGTAGGACGGGGGGGACAAGAGACCCAGTACTTC
CASSVGRGGQETQYF
>.|TRBJ2-3|TRBD2|TRBV10-3
TGTGCCATCAGTCAGGATCCTAGCGGGACTAGCACAGATACGCAGTATTTT
CAISQDPSGTSTDTQYF
>.|TRBJ1-1|.|TRBV10-3
TGTGCCATCAGCCCGGACTTTGCCACTGAAGCTTTCTTT
CAISPDFATEAFF
>.|TRBJ2-3|.|TRBV5-8
TGTGCCAGCAGCTTGGACAGGGTCGGACTCACAGATACGCAGTATTTT
CASSLDRVGLTDTQYF
>.|TRBJ1-1|TRBD1|TRBV7-8
TGTGCCAGCAGTCTCAGGGGGCAAGTTTCTGGGAACACTGAAGCTTTCTTT
CASSLRGQVSGNTEAFF
>.|TRBJ2-7|TRBD2|TRBV6-1
TGTGCCAGCAGTACTAGCGGGGGCTACGTCAACGAGCAGTATTTC
CASSTSGGYVNEQYF
>.|TRBJ1-5|TRBD1|TRBV19
TGTGCCAGTAGGACAGGGGGCGGGCAGCCCCAGCATTTT
CASRTGGGQPQHF
>.|TRBJ1-1|.|TRBV10-2
TGCGCCAGCAGTGGAAACATGAACACTGAAGCTTTCTTT
CASSGNMNTEAFF
>.|TRBJ2-3|TRBD2|TRBV12-5
TGTGCTAGTGGTTTGGAGCGGGGGAGGACAGATACGCAGTATTTT
CASGLERGRTDTQYF
>.|TRBJ1-2|TRBD1|TRBV2
TGTGCCAGCAGTGGACAGGGTCACGGCTACACCTTC
CASSGQGHGYTF
>.|TRBJ2-3|TRBD2|TRBV7-7
TGTGCCAGCAGCTCGGGGACTAAGGATACGCAGTATTTT
CASSSGTKDTQYF
>.|TRBJ2-2|TRBD1|TRBV5-1
TGCGCCAGCAGCTCCGGGACAGGGGTGGCCGGGGAGCTGTTTTTT
CASSSGTGVAGELFF
>.|TRBJ2-3|TRBD2|TRBV9
TGTGCCAGCAGCCTCAGCGGGGGGCCCCCAGATACGCAGTATTTT
CASSLSGGPPDTQYF
>.|TRBJ1-3|.|TRBV9
TGTGCCAGCAGCGTGACTCAGAGCTCTGGAAACACCATATATTTT
CASSVTQSSGNTIYF
>.|TRBJ2-4|.|TRBV13
TGTGCCAGCAGCCCGGGGAGTCGGCACATTCAGTACTTC
CASSPGSRHIQYF
>.|TRBJ2-1|TRBD2|TRBV19
TGTGCCAGCCACCGTACTAGCGGGGGGATTTACAATGAGCAGTTCTTC
CASHRTSGGIYNEQFF
>.|TRBJ2-7|.|TRBV19
TGTGCCAGTAGAGTACAGGTTGACTCCTACGAGCAGTACTTC
CASRVQVDSYEQYF
>.|TRBJ1-3|.|TRBV9
TGTGCCAGCAGCCTAAGGGTGGGCTTTAGCGGCTCTGGAAACACCATATATTTT
CASSLRVGFSGSGNTIYF
>.|TRBJ1-1|.|TRBV28
TGTGCCAGCACCCTACGGGGGGGAGGGACTGAAGCTTTCTTT
CASTLRGGGTEAFF
>.|TRBJ2-5|TRBD1|TRBV24-1
TGTGCCACCAGTGACCCCGGGACAGGGGGCACAGAGACCCAGTACTTC
CATSDPGTGGTETQYF
>.|TRBJ2-7|.|TRBV19
TGTGCCAGTAGTAAATCTCGCTACGAGCAGTACTTC
CASSKSRYEQYF
>.|TRBJ2-3|.|TRBV28
TGTGCCAGCAGTTACCCTAGCGCCACAGATACGCAGTATTTT
CASSYPSATDTQYF
>.|TRBJ2-2|.|TRBV7-9
TGTGCCAGCAGCTTAGCGAAGCTTTCCGGGGAGCTGTTTTTT
CASSLAKLSGELFF
>.|TRBJ2-4|TRBD2|TRBV7-2
TGTGCCAGCAGCTCCGGACCGGGACTAGTCGCCATTCAGTACTTC
CASSSGPGLVAIQYF
>once|TRBJ1-1|.|TRBV15
TGTGCCACCAGTACAGGGTTAGCCACTGAAGCTTTCTTT
CATSTGLATEAFF
>few|TRBJ1-1|.|TRBV28
TGTGCCAGCTTCAGATGGAACACTGAAGCTTTCTTT
CASFRWNTEAFF
>.|TRBJ2-1|TRBD2|TRBV5-1
TGCGCCAGCAGCCCCGCGACTAGCGGGCGCTACAATGAGCAGTTCTTC
CASSPATSGRYNEQFF
>.|TRBJ2-7|.|TRBV6-2/TRBV6-3
TGTGCCAGCAGCATGGACAGCATTCACGAGCAGTACTTC
CASSMDSIHEQYF
>.|TRBJ1-5|TRBD1|TRBV5-8
TGTGCCAGCAGCCTCCAGTACTTGGACAGGGCTTATACTCAGCCCCAGCATTTT
CASSLQYLDRAYTQPQHF
>few|TRBJ2-3|TRBD2|TRBV5-1
TGCGCCAGCAGCTTGGGGCCGACTAGCGGCGGCACAGATACGCAGTATTTT
CASSLGPTSGGTDTQYF
>.|TRBJ2-1|TRBD2|TRBV6-1
TGTGCCAGCAGTGAAATGACTAGCGGGGGCGATGAGCAGTTCTTC
CASSEMTSGGDEQFF